Listed below are T cell receptor beta chains from one sample, sequenced in a study of T cells in Graves' hyperthyroidism and ophthalmopathy. TCRdb ran MiXCR on the multiplex PCR reads and lists one entry per CDR3 protein. Seen here are around 290,000 distinct CDR3 sequences, approximately 12% observed once, and the top ten hold 7.8%. Sequenced material: blood. These TCRs come from a woman in her thirties with Graves' hyperthyroidism that later progressed to Graves' ophthalmopathy. CDR3s include the opening cysteine and the closing phenylalanine or tryptophan. Fields, in order: D gene, V gene, J gene, clone size, CDR3 protein, CDR3 DNA. The D gene is left open where the match is weak. Rows give clone size only sometimes, using once, few, many, or a class for an expanded clone.

d_call: TRBD1
v_call: TRBV6-1
j_call: TRBJ2-1
clone_size: NA
cdr3_aa: CASNRRDRIYNEQFF
cdr3_nt: TGTGCCAGCAACCGACGGGACAGAATATACAATGAGCAGTTCTTC

d_call: TRBD2
v_call: TRBV7-8
j_call: TRBJ2-1
clone_size: many
cdr3_aa: CASSVGLAGVYNEQFF
cdr3_nt: TGTGCCAGCAGCGTGGGACTAGCGGGAGTCTACAATGAGCAGTTCTTC

d_call: TRBD2
v_call: TRBV13
j_call: TRBJ2-1
clone_size: many
cdr3_aa: CASQRESSYNEQFF
cdr3_nt: TGTGCCAGCCAGCGGGAAAGCTCCTACAATGAGCAGTTCTTC

d_call: NA
v_call: TRBV6-2/TRBV6-3
j_call: TRBJ2-7
clone_size: many
cdr3_aa: CASGDPTYEQYF
cdr3_nt: TGTGCCAGCGGAGACCCAACCTACGAGCAGTACTTC

d_call: TRBD1
v_call: TRBV6-1
j_call: TRBJ1-5
clone_size: few
cdr3_aa: CASSTRDRAIFFGNQPQHF
cdr3_nt: TGTGCCAGCAGTACCCGGGACAGGGCCATTTTTTTTGGCAATCAGCCCCAGCATTTT

d_call: NA
v_call: TRBV7-2
j_call: TRBJ2-3
clone_size: many
cdr3_aa: CASSLLASPTDTQYF
cdr3_nt: TGTGCCAGCAGCTTACTCGCAAGCCCCACAGATACGCAGTATTTT

d_call: NA
v_call: TRBV4-2
j_call: TRBJ2-1
clone_size: NA
cdr3_aa: CASSQFYTSNEQFF
cdr3_nt: TGTGCCAGCAGCCAATTTTATACTTCCAATGAGCAGTTCTTC

d_call: NA
v_call: TRBV28
j_call: TRBJ2-3
clone_size: NA
cdr3_aa: CATDLGPVNRAYTDTQYF
cdr3_nt: TGTGCCACAGACCTCGGCCCCGTGAACAGGGCGTACACAGATACGCAGTATTTT

d_call: TRBD1
v_call: TRBV6-1
j_call: TRBJ2-7
clone_size: many
cdr3_aa: CASTGQTYEQYF
cdr3_nt: TGTGCCAGCACGGGACAGACCTACGAGCAGTACTTC

d_call: TRBD1
v_call: TRBV10-3
j_call: TRBJ1-1
clone_size: many
cdr3_aa: CAMRQGAANTEAFF
cdr3_nt: TGTGCCATGAGACAGGGAGCAGCGAACACTGAAGCTTTCTTT

d_call: NA
v_call: TRBV7-2
j_call: TRBJ2-7
clone_size: many
cdr3_aa: CASLKPGREQYF
cdr3_nt: TGTGCCAGCTTAAAGCCAGGACGCGAGCAGTACTTC

d_call: NA
v_call: TRBV2
j_call: TRBJ1-1
clone_size: many
cdr3_aa: CASRTGTVNTEAFF
cdr3_nt: TGTGCCAGCAGGACCGGGACGGTGAACACTGAAGCTTTCTTT

d_call: NA
v_call: TRBV6-2/TRBV6-3
j_call: TRBJ2-7
clone_size: NA
cdr3_aa: CASSPIEVDWDEQYF
cdr3_nt: TGTGCCAGCAGCCCCATAGAGGTGGATTGGGACGAGCAGTACTTC

d_call: TRBD1
v_call: TRBV2
j_call: TRBJ2-2
clone_size: many
cdr3_aa: CASKGDSLTGELFF
cdr3_nt: TGTGCCAGCAAGGGGGACAGCCTGACCGGGGAGCTGTTTTTT

d_call: NA
v_call: TRBV7-2
j_call: TRBJ2-3
clone_size: many
cdr3_aa: CASSLTGRPDTQYF
cdr3_nt: TGTGCCAGCAGCCTAACCGGGCGCCCAGATACGCAGTATTTT

d_call: NA
v_call: TRBV28
j_call: TRBJ2-1
clone_size: many
cdr3_aa: CASSLDYNEQFF
cdr3_nt: TGTGCCAGCAGTTTGGACTACAATGAGCAGTTCTTC

d_call: NA
v_call: TRBV2
j_call: TRBJ2-7
clone_size: many
cdr3_aa: CASSSPTGSYEQYF
cdr3_nt: TGTGCCAGCAGTTCGCCTACAGGGTCCTACGAGCAGTACTTC

d_call: TRBD1
v_call: TRBV5-4
j_call: TRBJ1-2
clone_size: few
cdr3_aa: CASRMDRVYYGYTF
cdr3_nt: TGTGCCAGCAGGATGGACAGGGTTTATTATGGCTACACCTTC

d_call: NA
v_call: TRBV7-9
j_call: TRBJ2-7
clone_size: few
cdr3_aa: CASSTGRYEQYF
cdr3_nt: TGTGCCAGCAGTACGGGTCGTTACGAGCAGTACTTC

d_call: TRBD1
v_call: TRBV28
j_call: TRBJ1-2
clone_size: many
cdr3_aa: CASSSMHRTGDRYGYTF
cdr3_nt: TGTGCCAGCAGTTCAATGCATAGGACAGGGGATCGGTATGGCTACACCTTC

d_call: TRBD1
v_call: TRBV6-1
j_call: TRBJ1-1
clone_size: many
cdr3_aa: CASTTQGAGSPEAFF
cdr3_nt: TGTGCCAGCACCACGCAGGGGGCGGGGAGTCCTGAAGCTTTCTTT

d_call: NA
v_call: TRBV20-1
j_call: TRBJ2-7
clone_size: many
cdr3_aa: CSARDLRTRTYEQYF
cdr3_nt: TGCAGTGCTAGAGATCTGAGGACAAGAACCTACGAGCAGTACTTC

d_call: NA
v_call: TRBV27
j_call: TRBJ2-1
clone_size: few
cdr3_aa: CASSFPGRYNEQFF
cdr3_nt: TGTGCCAGCAGTTTCCCAGGGAGGTACAATGAGCAGTTCTTC

d_call: TRBD2
v_call: TRBV6-5
j_call: TRBJ2-3
clone_size: many
cdr3_aa: CASSYSGAGVFPTDTQYF
cdr3_nt: TGTGCCAGCAGTTACTCGGGAGCGGGAGTATTCCCCACAGATACGCAGTATTTT

d_call: NA
v_call: TRBV25-1
j_call: TRBJ1-1
clone_size: NA
cdr3_aa: CASSVGPFGHTEAFF
cdr3_nt: TGTGCCAGCAGTGTAGGACCTTTTGGTCACACTGAAGCTTTCTTT

d_call: NA
v_call: TRBV7-8
j_call: TRBJ2-3
clone_size: NA
cdr3_aa: CASSLGMGFEGDTQYF
cdr3_nt: TGTGCCAGCAGCCTAGGTATGGGTTTTGAAGGAGATACGCAGTATTTT